Presented here are 6 T cell receptor beta chains from one specimen sequenced in a study of early T cells in non-severe SARS-CoV-2 infection. MiXCR was run by TCRdb on the 5' RACE reads, yielding one entry per CDR3 protein. The sample has 74,000 or so distinct CDR3 sequences; around a tenth are singletons. The sequencing sample was made of whole blood. These receptor sequences come from an adult who was a healthcare worker with PCR-confirmed SARS-CoV-2 infection or an uninfected control (not recorded which).

This clonotype came up many times. This rearrangement joins TRBV24-1 to TRBJ2-5, with a possible D match to TRBD1 (6 bases). The CDR3 length is 15 residues. The V end lost 4 bases, the J end lost 4 bases, and 15 bases lay between the germline ends. CDR1 and CDR2 (germline): KGHDR, SFDVKD. The CDR3 loop reads CATSDSGQLTETQYF. The CDR3 nucleotides are TGTGCCACCAGTGACTCCGGACAGTTAACAGAGACCCAGTACTTC.

DNA of the CDR3: TGTGCCAGCAGCTTGCGGCAGATGAACACTGAAGCTTTCTTT. It yields the protein CASSLRQMNTEAFF. The V and J genes are TRBV5-5 and TRBJ1-1; D call uncertain. In germline, CDR1 is SGHKS, CDR2 YYEKEE (reference sequence). The germline V and J ends were trimmed by 1 base and 0 bases, with 7 bases remaining between them. The CDR3 extends over 14 amino acids.

This clonotype has a handful of counts. The gene calls are TRBV29-1 and TRBJ2-6; the D gene is possibly TRBD2 (6 bases). The V gene lost 2 bases and the J gene lost 1 base, with 18 bases spanning the gap. From germline, CDR1 is SQVTM and CDR2 ANQGSEA. CDR3 length: 18 amino acids. The CDR3 loop reads CSVESFPGGLSGANVLTF. The CDR3 DNA follows: TGCAGCGTTGAATCATTCCCAGGAGGGTTATCTGGGGCCAACGTCCTGACTTTC.

V is TRBV3-1 and J is TRBJ2-1; D is unresolved. In germline, CDR1 is LGHDT, CDR2 YNNKEL (reference sequence). There are 15 residues in the CDR3. Trimming cost V 0 bases and J 7 bases, with 13 bases left between them. This chain's CDR3 is CASSQEVVPGNEQFF. CDR3 in DNA: TGTGCCAGCAGCCAAGAAGTGGTTCCCGGTAATGAGCAGTTCTTC.

This clonotype was detected ten times or more. V is TRBV7-2 and J is TRBJ1-4, with D possibly being TRBD1 (6 bases). The CDR3 runs 14 residues. Germline V gives CDR1 SGHTA, CDR2 FQGNSA. V was clipped by 6 bases and J by 5 bases, with 13 bases between them. The CDR3 region is CASRQDRTNEKLFF. CDR3 nucleotide sequence: TGTGCCAGCAGACAGGACAGAACGAATGAAAAACTGTTTTTT. The variable domain in full, completed from reference TRBV7-2 and TRBJ1-4, reads GAGVSQSPSNKVTEKGKDVELRCDPISGHTALYWYRQSLGQGLEFLIYFQGNSAPDKSGLPSDRFSAERTGGSVSTLTIQRTQQEDSAVYLCASRQDRTNEKLFFGSGTQLSVL.

The chain recombines TRBV11-1 with TRBJ2-7; D unresolved. CDR3 length: 12 amino acids. V was clipped by 5 bases and J by 0 bases, with 5 bases between them. In germline, CDR1 is SGHAT, CDR2 FQDESV (reference sequence). The CDR3 DNA sequence: TGTGCCAGCAGCCCCGTCTCCTACGAGCAGTACTTC. Translating gives CASSPVSYEQYF.